This T cell receptor (beta chain) is drawn from a study of CD8 T cells in Susac syndrome. Per the germline V gene, CDR1 is SGHRS and CDR2 is YFSETQ. The CDR3 loop spans 12 amino acids. Deletions cut 5 bases from V and 13 bases from J, with 15 bases between. An input of about 0.5 to 1 ug of RNA was subjected to reverse transcription using random hexamers. TCRdb re-derived calls from the immunoSEQ multiplex PCR reads in MiXCR, one entry per CDR3 protein. This table holds approximately 190,000 distinct CDR3 sequences, 80% to 95% found once. This TCR derives from a human donor in good health. The gene calls are TRBV5-1 and TRBJ1-4; weak D call: TRBD1 (6 bases). Sequencing was carried out using CD4+ T cells from PBMCs. Here the CDR3 reads CASRFEQGRLFF. CDR3 nucleotide sequence: TGCGCCAGCAGGTTTGAACAGGGCAGACTGTTTTTT. Variable domain in full (rest from reference TRBV5-1 and TRBJ1-4): KAGVTQTPRYLIKTRGQQVTLSCSPISGHRSVSWYQQTPGQGLQFLFEYFSETQRNKGNFPGRFSGRQFSNSRSEMNVSTLELGDSALYLCASRFEQGRLFFGSGTQLSVL.